This T cell receptor beta chain was obtained from a study of T cells in Graves' hyperthyroidism and ophthalmopathy. Germline V gives CDR1 GTSNPN, CDR2 SVGIG (reference sequence). Trimming removed 4 bases at V and 1 base at J, with 19 bases between. The CDR3 is made up of 16 amino acids. Thyroid ultrasound, orbital computed tomography, clinical symptoms, and serum thyroxine and TRAb underpinned diagnoses. RNA transcripts served as the template for amplifying TCR beta CDR3 regions. With the HTBI primer set, the TCR CDR3 went through a first round of RT-PCR. TCRdb re-called the multiplex PCR reads with MiXCR, one entry per CDR3 protein. The repertoire includes under 300,000 distinct CDR3 sequences, roughly 15% of them detected once, and 7.8% sits in the top ten. This clonotype occurred many times.

The sample was blood. The sequence came from a woman in her 30s with Graves' hyperthyroidism that later progressed to Graves' ophthalmopathy. The chain recombines TRBV30 with TRBJ1-1; D perhaps matches TRBD1 (6 bases). The CDR3 sequence is CAWTHRATHPNTEAFF. The CDR3, as DNA: TGTGCCTGGACCCACAGGGCCACCCATCCGAACACTGAAGCTTTCTTT.